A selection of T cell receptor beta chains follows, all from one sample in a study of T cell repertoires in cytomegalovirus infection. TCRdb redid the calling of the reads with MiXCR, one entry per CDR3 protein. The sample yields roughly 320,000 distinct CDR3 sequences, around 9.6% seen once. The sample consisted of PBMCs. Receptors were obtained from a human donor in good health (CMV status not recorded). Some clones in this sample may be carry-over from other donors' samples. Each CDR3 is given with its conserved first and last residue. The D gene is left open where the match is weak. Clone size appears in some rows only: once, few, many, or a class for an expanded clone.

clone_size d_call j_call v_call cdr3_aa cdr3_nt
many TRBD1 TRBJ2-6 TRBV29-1 CSVGTGGANVLTF TGCAGCGTTGGGACAGGTGGGGCCAACGTCCTGACTTTC
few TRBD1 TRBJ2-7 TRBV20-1 CSAQTGGVYEQYF TGCAGTGCTCAGACAGGGGGCGTCTACGAGCAGTACTTC
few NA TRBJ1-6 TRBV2 CASSETRGSSPLHF TGTGCCAGCAGTGAGACCAGGGGAAGTTCACCCCTCCACTTT
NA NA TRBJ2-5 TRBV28 CASSVPGPGETQYF TGTGCCAGCAGCGTGCCGGGACCGGGAGAGACCCAGTACTTC
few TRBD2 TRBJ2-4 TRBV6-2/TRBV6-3 CASTRGDLLAKNIQYF TGTGCCAGCACCCGGGGGGACCTCCTAGCCAAAAACATTCAGTACTTC
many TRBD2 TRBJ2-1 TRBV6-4 CASSDSSGGANEQFF TGTGCCAGCAGTGACTCTAGCGGGGGGGCCAATGAGCAGTTCTTC
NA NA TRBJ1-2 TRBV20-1 CSAPGDSGYTF TGCAGTGCACCGGGCGACAGTGGCTACACCTTC
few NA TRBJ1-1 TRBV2 CARAPRVRGSTEAFF TGTGCCAGGGCCCCCAGGGTACGAGGGAGCACTGAAGCTTTCTTT
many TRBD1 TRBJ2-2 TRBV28 CASSSFGTGGIGELFF TGTGCCAGCAGTAGTTTCGGGACAGGGGGCATCGGGGAGCTGTTTTTT
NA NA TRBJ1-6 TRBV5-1 CASSLGGGRNSPLHF TGCGCCAGCAGCTTGGGCGGGGGCCGAAATTCACCCCTCCACTTT
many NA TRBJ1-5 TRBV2 CASSDGWYSNQPQHF TGTGCCAGCAGTGATGGGTGGTATAGCAATCAGCCCCAGCATTTT
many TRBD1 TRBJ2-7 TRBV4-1 CASSQDKGTGYYEQYF TGCGCCAGCAGCCAAGATAAAGGGACAGGGTACTACGAGCAGTACTTC
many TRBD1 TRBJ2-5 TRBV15 CATSRVRDRGSETQYF TGTGCCACCAGCAGAGTCCGGGACAGGGGCTCGGAGACCCAGTACTTC
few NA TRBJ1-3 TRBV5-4 CASSTEGDGNTIYF TGTGCCAGCAGCACAGAAGGGGATGGAAACACCATATATTTT
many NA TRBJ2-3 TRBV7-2 CASSLSAGGYDTQYF TGTGCCAGCAGCTTATCGGCCGGGGGATATGATACGCAGTATTTT
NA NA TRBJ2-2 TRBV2 CASRRLLNTGELFF TGTGCCAGCAGGAGACTGTTGAACACCGGGGAGCTGTTTTTT
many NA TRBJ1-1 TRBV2 CASNRDGALATEAFF TGTGCCAGCAACAGGGACGGGGCCCTTGCCACTGAAGCTTTCTTT
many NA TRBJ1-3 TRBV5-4 CASSLRAGTGNTIYF TGTGCCAGCAGCTTGAGGGCAGGGACTGGAAACACCATATATTTT
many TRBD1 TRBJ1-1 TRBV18 CASSHRTGGDRMNTEAFF TGTGCCAGCTCCCATAGGACAGGGGGGGACCGGATGAACACTGAAGCTTTCTTT
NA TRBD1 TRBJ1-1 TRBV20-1 CSARQTGTGTMNTEAFF TGCAGTGCTAGACAGACCGGGACAGGGACCATGAACACTGAAGCTTTCTTT
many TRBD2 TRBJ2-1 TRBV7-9 CASSPYLRGGLDEQFF TGTGCCAGCAGCCCCTACTTGCGGGGGGGCCTGGATGAGCAGTTCTTC
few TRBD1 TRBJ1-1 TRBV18 CASSPKQGGTEAFF TGTGCCAGCTCACCTAAACAGGGGGGCACTGAAGCTTTCTTT
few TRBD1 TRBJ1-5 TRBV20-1 CSATDRDRALLSNQPQHF TGCAGTGCTACCGACCGGGACAGGGCCCTTTTGAGCAATCAGCCCCAGCATTTT
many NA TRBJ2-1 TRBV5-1 CASSLDGPNEQFF TGCGCCAGCAGCTTGGACGGGCCCAATGAGCAGTTCTTC
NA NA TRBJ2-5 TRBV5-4 CASSLEVGGTAETQYF TGTGCCAGCAGCTTGGAAGTCGGGGGGACAGCAGAGACCCAGTACTTC
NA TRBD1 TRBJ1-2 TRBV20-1 CSARNQGAHYGYTF TGCAGTGCTCGGAATCAGGGGGCTCACTATGGCTACACCTTC
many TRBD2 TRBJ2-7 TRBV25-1 CASSEGRGLYEQYF TGTGCCAGCAGTGAAGGGCGGGGGTTGTACGAGCAGTACTTC
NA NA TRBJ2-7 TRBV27 CASSEGSGYEQYF TGTGCCAGCAGTGAAGGGTCCGGTTACGAGCAGTACTTC
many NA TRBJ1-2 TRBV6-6 CASSYGGRGRGYTF TGTGCCAGCAGTTACGGAGGAAGGGGCAGGGGCTACACCTTC
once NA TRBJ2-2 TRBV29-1 CSVDLRGRTGELFF TGCAGCGTTGACTTGAGGGGTAGGACCGGGGAGCTGTTTTTT
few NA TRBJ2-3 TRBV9 CASSVDNRPRDTQYF TGTGCCAGCAGCGTAGACAACAGGCCCCGGGATACGCAGTATTTT
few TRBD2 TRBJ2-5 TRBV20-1 CSARDLLAGGQQTQYF TGCAGTGCTAGAGATCTACTAGCGGGGGGGCAACAGACCCAGTACTTC
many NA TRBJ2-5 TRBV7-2 CASSLNPPGVQETQYF TGTGCCAGCAGCTTAAATCCGCCGGGGGTCCAAGAGACCCAGTACTTC
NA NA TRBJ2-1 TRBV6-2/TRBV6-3 CASSLLERNEQFF TGTGCCAGCAGCCTTCTAGAGCGGAATGAGCAGTTCTTC
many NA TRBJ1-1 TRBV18 CASSGRDGNTEAFF TGTGCCAGCTCCGGCCGGGACGGGAACACTGAAGCTTTCTTT
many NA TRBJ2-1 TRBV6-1 CASSRGSSYNEQFF TGTGCCAGCAGTCGGGGGAGCTCCTACAATGAGCAGTTCTTC
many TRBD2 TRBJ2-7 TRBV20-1 CSAMGLAGTYYEQYF TGCAGTGCTATGGGACTAGCGGGGACCTACTACGAGCAGTACTTC
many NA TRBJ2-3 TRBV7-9 CASSVYRFSTDTQYF TGTGCCAGCAGCGTTTACAGGTTTAGCACAGATACGCAGTATTTT
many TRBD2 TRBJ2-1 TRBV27 CASSSLAGGSYNEQFF TGTGCCAGCAGTTCCCTAGCGGGGGGGTCCTACAATGAGCAGTTCTTC
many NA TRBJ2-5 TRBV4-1 CASSQDPQGHRETQYF TGCGCCAGCAGCCAAGATCCACAGGGCCACCGGGAGACCCAGTACTTC
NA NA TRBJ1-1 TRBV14 CATAQAPNTEAFF TGTGCCACCGCACAGGCACCCAACACTGAAGCTTTCTTT
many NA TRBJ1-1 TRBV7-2 CASSLVGNTEAFF TGTGCCAGCAGCTTAGTGGGGAACACTGAAGCTTTCTTT
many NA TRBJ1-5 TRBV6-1 CASSTHPTADSNQPQHF TGTGCCAGCAGTACACACCCGACGGCCGATAGCAATCAGCCCCAGCATTTT
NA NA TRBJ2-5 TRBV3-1 CASSQVGQPQETQYF TGTGCCAGCAGCCAAGTGGGGCAGCCCCAAGAGACCCAGTACTTC
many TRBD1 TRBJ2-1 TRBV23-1 CASSQSRQGSENEQFF TGCGCCAGCAGTCAATCGAGACAGGGGAGTGAGAATGAGCAGTTCTTC
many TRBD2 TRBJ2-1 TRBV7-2 CASTSSSGGYEQFF TGTGCCAGCACCTCGAGTAGCGGGGGGTATGAGCAGTTCTTC
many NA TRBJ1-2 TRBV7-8 CASSLGSSFYGYTF TGTGCCAGCAGCTTAGGTTCCTCGTTCTATGGCTACACCTTC
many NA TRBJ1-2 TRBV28 CASRTTGPDYTF TGTGCCAGCAGGACCACGGGACCAGACTACACCTTC
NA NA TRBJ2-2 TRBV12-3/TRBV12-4 CASRPRDGPTPGSRELFF TGTGCCAGCAGACCTCGGGACGGCCCAACACCGGGGAGCCGGGAGCTGTTTTTT
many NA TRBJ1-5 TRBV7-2 CASSRGDRSQPQHF TGTGCCAGCAGCCGGGGGGACCGGAGTCAGCCCCAGCATTTT
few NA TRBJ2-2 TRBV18 CASSPRTGELFF TGTGCCAGCTCACCCCGGACCGGGGAGCTGTTTTTT
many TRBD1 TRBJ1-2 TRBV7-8 CASSLSDRGNYGYTF TGTGCCAGCAGCCTTTCGGACAGGGGGAACTATGGCTACACCTTC
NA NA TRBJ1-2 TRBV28 CASRKTGSYGYTF TGTGCCAGCAGAAAGACGGGAAGCTATGGCTACACCTTC